This T cell receptor beta chain was retrieved from a study of cytomegalovirus exposure and HLA in healthy donors. PCR was performed using 60 Vbeta and 13 Jbeta primers. The method was immunoSEQ multiplex PCR; TCRdb's version includes in-frame clones alone and lacks a portion of them. This table holds 150,000 to 200,000 clones, 75% to 90% found once. The CDR3 is 14 residues long. With 4 bases clipped from V and 0 bases from J, the junction kept 3 bases outside the gene matches. Germline CDR1 is SGDLS and CDR2 is YYNGEE. The sequenced sample consisted of PBMCs. The TCR was taken from a woman between 50 and 59 years old in good health and CMV-seropositive. The chain links TRBV9 to TRBJ2-7, with TRBD1 matching over 8 bases. The CDR3 nucleotides are TGTGCCAGCAGCAAACAGGGGGACTCCTACGAGCAGTACTTC. Residues: CASSKQGDSYEQYF.